This T cell receptor beta chain stems from a study of blood T cell repertoires in COVID-19. Study as a whole: Collection of acute and convalescent COVID-19 samples took place in the United States, Italy and Spain.

This clone is a singleton in its sample. Method: immunoSEQ multiplex PCR; TCRdb's copy keeps in-frame clones and lacks some. This table holds under 350,000 clones, around 90% found once. Specimen: peripheral blood. The receptor's source is a young woman with COVID-19, enrolled during active disease.

CDR3 amino acids: CASSLPGGRNEQFF. DNA of the CDR3: TGTGCCAGCTCCCTACCCGGGGGGCGGAATGAGCAGTTCTTC. The chain joins TRBV6-5 to TRBJ2-1, with a weak D call TRBD2 (7 bases). Germline values: CDR1 MNHEY, CDR2 SVGAGI. Trimming shortened V by 8 bases and J by 7 bases, and 18 bases separated the two germline ends. The CDR3 loop spans 14 amino acids.